The clone carrying this T cell receptor (beta chain) was recorded a few times. V gave up 5 bases and J gave up 4 bases; unmatched junction bases: 13. Germline CDR1 SGHAT, CDR2 FQNNGV. CDR3 length equals 16 residues. The sample originates from a study of cytomegalovirus exposure and HLA in healthy donors. The primer mix had 60 Vbeta and 13 Jbeta primers. The method was immunoSEQ multiplex PCR; TCRdb's version includes in-frame clones alone and lacks a portion of them. Of 150,000 to 200,000 clones listed, around three quarters are singletons. The chain couples TRBV11-2 to TRBJ2-7; 8 bases map to TRBD2. Sequenced sample: PBMCs. The sequence was collected from a woman between 25 and 40 years old in good health and CMV-seropositive. The chain's CDR3 is CASSPEAGVSKYEQYF. The CDR3 DNA is TGTGCCAGCAGCCCAGAAGCGGGAGTCTCAAAGTACGAGCAGTACTTC. The full variable domain, completed using reference TRBV11-2 and TRBJ2-7, is EAGVAQSPRYKIIEKRQSVAFWCNPISGHATLYWYQQILGQGPKLLIQFQNNGVVDDSQLPKDRFSAERLKGVDSTLKIQPAKLEDSAVYLCASSPEAGVSKYEQYFGPGTRLTVT.